This T cell receptor gamma chain was captured by sequencing in a study of Vδ1+ human thymocytes listed by TCRdb under 2018. General notes on the study: The study characterised mRNA-level TRG and TRD CDR3 repertoires of highly purified Vdelta1+ thymocytes from young children as a data resource. The multiplex-based CDR3 amplicon strategy had previously been validated against 5'RACE-based CDR3 amplicon generation methods.

Concerning this clone: Its antigen is still unknown. Base quality data are lacking; no much larger clone is found one base away. The identical CDR3 is also encoded by other nucleotide sequences in the sample.

RNA extraction was performed with the RNeasy mini kit, and reverse transcription was done with Superscript III. CDR3 amplicons were generated by multiplex PCR with pooled V-gene forward primers and a constant-region reverse primer carrying Illumina adaptor overhangs. Amplicons were gel-purified, then indexed with Nextera index primers over around 8 extra PCR cycles and purified with AMPure XP beads. Libraries were sequenced on an Illumina MiSeq with paired-end 250 bp reads, dual indexing and around 20% PhiX spike-in. In the original analysis: FastQC was used to check read quality, and ea-utils fastq-join was used to merge TRG read pairs. IMGT/HighV-QUEST was used to annotate the sequences, only productive sequences with an unambiguous V-gene assignment were kept, and clonotypes were defined as sequences sharing an identical CDR3 sequence. For downstream analysis, the tools were VDJtools 1.1.1, tcR 2.2.3, Treemap and vegan Shannon diversity in R 3.4.4. Clones were re-identified by TCRdb from the public reads with CATT, and rows with the same DNA were merged. It is TCRdb's table, rather than the study itself, that gives the V and J calls and clone size. The sample table shows about 36,000 gamma-chain clones, and 20% to 25% are seen once. The ten most abundant clones make up under 2% of the sample.

Thymic samples were depleted of alphabeta T cells, then CD3+ TCRVdelta1+ TCRVdelta2- thymocytes were FACS-sorted. A purity of roughly 96% to 99.6% was achieved for sorted Vdelta1+ thymocytes. Thymic specimens came from under 10 paediatric patients undergoing corrective cardiac surgery, aged from 5 days to 15 months. Thymic tissue was dispersed, and mononuclear cells were isolated on a Histopaque-1077 density gradient. Staining used anti-TCRVdelta1 clone TS8.2, anti-TCRVdelta2 clone B6, anti-CD3 clone HIT3a and anti-TCRalphabeta clone IP26 antibodies. Beyond this particular receptor, the publication reports: Donors did not cluster by age or sex, so the analyses were not stratified by age or sex. Donors shared many TRG clonotypes (up to 6.9x10^3), but TRD repertoires were essentially private, with at most 130 shared. Thymic TRG and TRD repertoires appeared highly polyclonal with Gaussian CDR3 length distributions, unlike oligoclonal peripheral blood repertoires. The authors advised highly purified populations and single-cell validation, since unexpected Vdelta2 sequences could cause misinterpretation of bulk repertoire data. Despite high sort purity, about a fifth of thymic TRD sequences were Vdelta2 (and few Vdelta3), unlike peripheral blood Vdelta1+ controls.

The junction shows trimming of 0 bases on V and 5 bases on J, and the gene matches do not reach 7 bases of it. According to the germline V gene (reference sequence), CDR1 reads VTNTFY and CDR2 reads YDVSTARD. Inclusive of the bounding cysteine and phenylalanine, the CDR3 is 14 residues long. The DNA shown is the 42-base CDR3, in frame from base 1. What was sequenced was Vdelta1+ gamma-delta thymocytes from the thymus. This specimen's cell subset or site label, interpreted: FACS-sorted CD3+ TCRalphabeta- TCRVdelta1+ TCRVdelta2- thymocytes. This TCR was sampled from a girl under three years old who had congenital heart surgery. This chain is built from TRGV3 and TRGJ1 or TRGJ2. The bases are TGTGCCACCTGGGACAGGCAGGGTGATTATAAGAAACTCTTT. The translation is CATWDRQGDYKKLF.